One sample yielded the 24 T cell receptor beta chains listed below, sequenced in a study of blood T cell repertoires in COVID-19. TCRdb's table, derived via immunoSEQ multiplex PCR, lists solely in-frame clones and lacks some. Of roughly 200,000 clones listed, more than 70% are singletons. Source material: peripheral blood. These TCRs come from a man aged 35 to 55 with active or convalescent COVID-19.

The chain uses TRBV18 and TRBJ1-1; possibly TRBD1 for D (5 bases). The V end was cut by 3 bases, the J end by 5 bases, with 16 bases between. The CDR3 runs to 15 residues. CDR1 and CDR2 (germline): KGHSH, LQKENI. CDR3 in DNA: TGTGCCAGCTCACCTACCCCGGGGGTCGGAACTGAAGCTTTCTTT. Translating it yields CASSPTPGVGTEAFF. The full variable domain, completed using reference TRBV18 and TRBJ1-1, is NAGVMQNPRHLVRRRGQEARLRCSPMKGHSHVYWYRQLPEEGLKFMVYLQKENIIDESGMPKERFSAEFPKEGPSILRIQQVVRGDSAAYFCASSPTPGVGTEAFFGQGTRLTVV.

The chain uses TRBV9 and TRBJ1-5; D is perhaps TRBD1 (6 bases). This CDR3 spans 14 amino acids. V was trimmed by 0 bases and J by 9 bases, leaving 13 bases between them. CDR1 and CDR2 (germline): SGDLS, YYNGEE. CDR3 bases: TGTGCCAGCAGCGTAGACCCAGGGGCGGGGCCCCAGCATTTT. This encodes CASSVDPGAGPQHF.

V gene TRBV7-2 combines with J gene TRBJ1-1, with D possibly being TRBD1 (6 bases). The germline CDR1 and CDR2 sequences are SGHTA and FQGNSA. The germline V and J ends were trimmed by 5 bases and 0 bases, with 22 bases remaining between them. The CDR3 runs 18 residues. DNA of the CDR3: TGTGCCAGCAGCCACCCCTCTGGACAGAGTATCATGAACACTGAAGCTTTCTTT. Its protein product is CASSHPSGQSIMNTEAFF.

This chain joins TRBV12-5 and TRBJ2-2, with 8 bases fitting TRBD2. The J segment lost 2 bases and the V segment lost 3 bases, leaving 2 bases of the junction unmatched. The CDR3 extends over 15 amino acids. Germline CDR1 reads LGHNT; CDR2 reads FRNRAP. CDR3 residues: CASGFRGGNTGELFF. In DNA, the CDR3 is TGTGCTAGTGGTTTCCGGGGGGGAAACACCGGGGAGCTGTTTTTT.

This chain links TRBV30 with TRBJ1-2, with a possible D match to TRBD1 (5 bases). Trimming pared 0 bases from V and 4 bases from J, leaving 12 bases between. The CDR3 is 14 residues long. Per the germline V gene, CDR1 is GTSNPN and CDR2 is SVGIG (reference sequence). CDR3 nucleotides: TGTGCCTGGAGTGTACTGGGCGGGACCTATGGCTACACCTTC. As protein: CAWSVLGGTYGYTF.

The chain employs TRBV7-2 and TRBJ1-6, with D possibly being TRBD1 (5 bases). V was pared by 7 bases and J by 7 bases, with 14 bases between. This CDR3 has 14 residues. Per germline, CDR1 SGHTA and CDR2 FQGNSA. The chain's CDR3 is CASNNQGGNSPLHF. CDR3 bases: TGTGCCAGCAATAACCAGGGTGGAAATTCACCCCTCCACTTT.

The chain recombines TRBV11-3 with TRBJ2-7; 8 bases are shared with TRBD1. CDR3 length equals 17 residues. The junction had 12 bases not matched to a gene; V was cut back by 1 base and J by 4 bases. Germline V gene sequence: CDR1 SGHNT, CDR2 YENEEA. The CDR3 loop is CASSLGRRQGSGYEQYF. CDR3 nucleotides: TGTGCCAGCAGCTTAGGACGCCGACAGGGGTCTGGTTACGAGCAGTACTTC.

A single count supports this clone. CDR3 sequence: CASSQTGHGTEAFF. The DNA for the CDR3 is TGTGCCAGCAGCCAGACAGGGCACGGCACTGAAGCTTTCTTT. V and J are TRBV21-1 and TRBJ1-1; the D call TRBD1 from the table was never checked on the DNA. TRBV21-1 is a listed pseudogene. The CDR3 totals 14 residues.

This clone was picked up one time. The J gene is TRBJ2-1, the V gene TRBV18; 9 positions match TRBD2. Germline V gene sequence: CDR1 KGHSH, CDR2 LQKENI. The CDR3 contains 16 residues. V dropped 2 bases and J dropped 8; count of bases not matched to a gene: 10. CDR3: CASSPLLAGEGDEQFF. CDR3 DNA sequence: TGTGCCAGCTCACCATTACTAGCGGGCGAGGGTGATGAGCAGTTCTTC. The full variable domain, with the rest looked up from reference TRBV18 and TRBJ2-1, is NAGVMQNPRHLVRRRGQEARLRCSPMKGHSHVYWYRQLPEEGLKFMVYLQKENIIDESGMPKERFSAEFPKEGPSILRIQQVVRGDSAAYFCASSPLLAGEGDEQFFGPGTRLTVL.

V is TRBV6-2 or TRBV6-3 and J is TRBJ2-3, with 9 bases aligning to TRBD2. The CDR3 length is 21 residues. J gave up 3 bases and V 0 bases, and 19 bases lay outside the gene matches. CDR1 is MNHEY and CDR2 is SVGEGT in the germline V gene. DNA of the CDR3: TGTGCCAGCAGTTACTCGGTTACTGTGGATTATATGGCGGGGGGGACAGATACGCAGTATTTT. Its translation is CASSYSVTVDYMAGGTDTQYF.

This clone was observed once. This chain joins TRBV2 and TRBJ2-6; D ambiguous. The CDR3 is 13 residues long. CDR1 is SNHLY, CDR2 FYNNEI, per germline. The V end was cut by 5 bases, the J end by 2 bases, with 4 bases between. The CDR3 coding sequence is TGTGCCAGCAGTTATACTGGGGCCAACGTCCTGACTTTC. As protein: CASSYTGANVLTF.

CDR3 protein: CASSSPLGGVYGYTF. The DNA of the CDR3 is TGTGCCAGCAGTTCCCCGCTGGGGGGGGTCTATGGCTACACCTTC. This chain joins TRBV6-2 or TRBV6-3 and TRBJ1-2, with D maybe TRBD1 (5 bases). The CDR3 length is 15 residues. V was trimmed by 4 bases and J by 4 bases, leaving 16 bases between them. The V gene's germline CDR1 is MNHEY and CDR2 SVGEGT.

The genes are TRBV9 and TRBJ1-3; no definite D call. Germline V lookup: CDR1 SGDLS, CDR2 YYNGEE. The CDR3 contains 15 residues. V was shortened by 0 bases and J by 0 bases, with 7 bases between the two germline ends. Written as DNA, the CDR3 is TGTGCCAGCAGCGTAGCGGGTCTCTCTGGAAACACCATATATTTT. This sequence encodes CASSVAGLSGNTIYF.

CDR3 sequence: CASSSKLPPYTF. CDR3 bases: TGTGCCAGCAGTTCCAAACTACCACCCTACACCTTC. The chain employs TRBV28 and TRBJ1-2; D unclear. The ends were cut back, 4 bases at V and 10 bases at J, with 13 bases in the middle. Germline-derived CDR1 and CDR2 are MDHEN and SYDVKM. The CDR3 runs 12 residues.

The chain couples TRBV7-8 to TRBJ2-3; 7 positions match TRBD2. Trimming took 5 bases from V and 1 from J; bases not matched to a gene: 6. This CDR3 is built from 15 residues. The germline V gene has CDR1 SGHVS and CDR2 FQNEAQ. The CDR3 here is CASSLSAGGTDTQYF. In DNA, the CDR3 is TGTGCCAGCAGCCTTTCGGCGGGGGGCACAGATACGCAGTATTTT.

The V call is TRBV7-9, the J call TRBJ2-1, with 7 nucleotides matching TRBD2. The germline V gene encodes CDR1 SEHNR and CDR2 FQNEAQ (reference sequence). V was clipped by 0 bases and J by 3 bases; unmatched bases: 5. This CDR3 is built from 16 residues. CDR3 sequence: CASSLAGGPHYNEQFF. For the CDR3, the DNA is TGTGCCAGCAGCTTAGCGGGAGGGCCGCACTACAATGAGCAGTTCTTC. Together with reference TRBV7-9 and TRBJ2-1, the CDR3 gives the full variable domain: DTGVSQNPRHKITKRGQNVTFRCDPISEHNRLYWYRQTLGQGPEFLTYFQNEAQLEKSRLLSDRFSAERPKGSFSTLEIQRTEQGDSAMYLCASSLAGGPHYNEQFFGPGTRLTVL.

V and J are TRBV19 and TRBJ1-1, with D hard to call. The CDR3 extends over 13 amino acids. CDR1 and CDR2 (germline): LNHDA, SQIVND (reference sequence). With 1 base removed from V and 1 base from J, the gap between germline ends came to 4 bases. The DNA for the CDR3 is TGTGCCAGTAGTATAGTGCGGAACACTGAAGCTTTCTTT. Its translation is CASSIVRNTEAFF. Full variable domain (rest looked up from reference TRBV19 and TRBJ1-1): DGGITQSPKYLFRKEGQNVTLSCEQNLNHDAMYWYRQDPGQGLRLIYYSQIVNDFQKGDIAEGYSVSREKKESFPLTVTSAQKNPTAFYLCASSIVRNTEAFFGQGTRLTVV.

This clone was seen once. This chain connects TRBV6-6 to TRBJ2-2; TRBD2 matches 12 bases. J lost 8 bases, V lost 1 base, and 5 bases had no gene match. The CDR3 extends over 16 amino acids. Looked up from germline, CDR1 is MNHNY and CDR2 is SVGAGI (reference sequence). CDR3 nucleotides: TGTGCCAGCAGTTACTGGGGACTAGCGGGTTCGGGGGAGCTGTTTTTT. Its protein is CASSYWGLAGSGELFF.

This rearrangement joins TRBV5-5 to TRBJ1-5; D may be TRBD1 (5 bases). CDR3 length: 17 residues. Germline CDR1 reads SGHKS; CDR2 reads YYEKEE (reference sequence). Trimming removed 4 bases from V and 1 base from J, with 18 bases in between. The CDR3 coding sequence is TGTGCCAGCAGCCCCCGGACAACACGGGGGAGCAATCAGCCCCAGCATTTT. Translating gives CASSPRTTRGSNQPQHF.

The CDR3 DNA sequence: TGCGCCAGCAGCCAAGATCTTGTTTTGACACATGGCTACACCTTC. Translation: CASSQDLVLTHGYTF. This sequence joins TRBV4-3 and TRBJ1-2; D not certain. This CDR3 is built from 15 residues. CDR1 is LGHNA, CDR2 YSLEER, per germline. The V end was cut by 0 bases, the J end by 6 bases, with 14 bases between.

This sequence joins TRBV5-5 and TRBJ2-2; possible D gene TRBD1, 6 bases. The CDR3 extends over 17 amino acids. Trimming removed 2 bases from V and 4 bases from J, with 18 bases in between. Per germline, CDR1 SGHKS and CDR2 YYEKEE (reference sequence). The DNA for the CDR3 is TGTGCCAGCAGCTTTTTGTTAACAGGGCCGAGCACCGGGGAGCTGTTTTTT. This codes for CASSFLLTGPSTGELFF.

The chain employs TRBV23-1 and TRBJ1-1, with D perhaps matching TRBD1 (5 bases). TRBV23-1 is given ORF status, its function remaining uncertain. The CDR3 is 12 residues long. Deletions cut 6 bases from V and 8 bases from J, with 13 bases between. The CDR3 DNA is TGCGCCAGCAGGACAGAAACCCGGGAAGCTTTCTTT. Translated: CASRTETREAFF.

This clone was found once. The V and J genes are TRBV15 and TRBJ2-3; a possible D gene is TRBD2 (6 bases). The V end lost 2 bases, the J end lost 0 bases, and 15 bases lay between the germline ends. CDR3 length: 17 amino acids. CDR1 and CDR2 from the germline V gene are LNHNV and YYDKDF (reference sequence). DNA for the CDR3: TGTGCCACCAGCAGATTGGGGACTCGGGACAGCACAGATACGCAGTATTTT. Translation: CATSRLGTRDSTDTQYF.

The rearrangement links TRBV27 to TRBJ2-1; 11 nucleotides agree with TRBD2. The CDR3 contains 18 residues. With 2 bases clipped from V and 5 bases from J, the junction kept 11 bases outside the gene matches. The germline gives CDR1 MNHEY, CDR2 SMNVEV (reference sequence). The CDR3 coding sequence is TGTGCCAGCAGTTTAGAACTAGCGGGGGCGAAATTCAACAATGAGCAGTTCTTC. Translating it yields CASSLELAGAKFNNEQFF.